What follows is one T cell receptor beta chain and its context. The antigen remains unidentified. From the germline J gene comes the end of the CDR3, since the read stops 3 residues before it. This record belongs to a study of T cells in women clearing cervical HPV infection. Study-wide findings and caveats: CIN3+ cases had significantly higher TCR richness than controls; evenness did not differ. Controls had more TRBV6-7 (approximately 0.15%) than cases (about 0.11%).

immunoSEQ multiplex PCR used an average of 1200 ng genomic DNA. Method: immunoSEQ multiplex PCR; TCRdb's copy keeps in-frame clones and lacks some. The sample has 20,000 to 25,000 clones, and its top ten clones hold 12%. Germline V gene data show CDR1 as GTSNPN and CDR2 as SVGIG (reference sequence). Trimming stripped 3 bases from V and 5 bases from J, with 8 bases between. The CDR3 runs 11 residues. The source material was blood buffy coat. The chain has TRBV30 and TRBJ2-7; D not resolved. This clonotype originated in a woman aged 18 to 69 with a cervical HPV16 infection that either progressed to CIN3+ or cleared (not recorded which). The sequenced part of the CDR3 DNA is TGTGCCTGGAGCTTGGCCGACGAG. Encoded protein: CAWSLADE. The full CDR3 sequence reads CAWSLADEQYF.